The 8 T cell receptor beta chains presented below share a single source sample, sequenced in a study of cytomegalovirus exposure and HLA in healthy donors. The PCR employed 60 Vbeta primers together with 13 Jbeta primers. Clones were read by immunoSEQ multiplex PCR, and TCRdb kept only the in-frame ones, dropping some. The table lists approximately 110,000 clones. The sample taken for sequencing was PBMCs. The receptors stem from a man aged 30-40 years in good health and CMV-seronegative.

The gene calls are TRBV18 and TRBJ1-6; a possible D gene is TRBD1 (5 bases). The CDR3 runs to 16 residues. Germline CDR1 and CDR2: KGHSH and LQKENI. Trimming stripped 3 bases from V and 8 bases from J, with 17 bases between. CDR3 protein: CASSPPHGGLDSPLHF. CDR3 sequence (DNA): TGTGCCAGCTCACCTCCCCATGGGGGGTTAGATTCACCCCTCCACTTT.

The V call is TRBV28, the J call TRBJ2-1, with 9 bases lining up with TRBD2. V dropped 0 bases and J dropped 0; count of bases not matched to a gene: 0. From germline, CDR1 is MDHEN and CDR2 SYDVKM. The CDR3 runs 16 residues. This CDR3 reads CASSLWRGGSYNEQFF. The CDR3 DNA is TGTGCCAGCAGTTTATGGCGGGGGGGCTCCTACAATGAGCAGTTCTTC.

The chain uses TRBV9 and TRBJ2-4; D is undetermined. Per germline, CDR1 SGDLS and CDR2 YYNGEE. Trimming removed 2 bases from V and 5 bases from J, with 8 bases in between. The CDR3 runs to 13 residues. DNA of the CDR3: TGTGCCAGCAGCGTCAGCGCCGAAAACATTCAGTACTTC. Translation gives CASSVSAENIQYF.

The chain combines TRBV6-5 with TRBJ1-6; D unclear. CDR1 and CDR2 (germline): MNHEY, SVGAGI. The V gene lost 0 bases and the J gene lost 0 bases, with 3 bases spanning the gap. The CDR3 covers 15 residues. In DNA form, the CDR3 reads TGTGCCAGCAGTTACTCTAGCTCCTATAATTCACCCCTCCACTTT. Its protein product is CASSYSSSYNSPLHF.

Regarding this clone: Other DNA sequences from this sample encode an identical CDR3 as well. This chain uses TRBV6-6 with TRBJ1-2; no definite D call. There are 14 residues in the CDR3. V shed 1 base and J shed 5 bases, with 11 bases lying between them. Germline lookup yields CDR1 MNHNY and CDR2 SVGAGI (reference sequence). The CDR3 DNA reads TGTGCCAGCAGTTACTTTGAAGACGGGTATGGCTACACCTTC. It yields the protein CASSYFEDGYGYTF.

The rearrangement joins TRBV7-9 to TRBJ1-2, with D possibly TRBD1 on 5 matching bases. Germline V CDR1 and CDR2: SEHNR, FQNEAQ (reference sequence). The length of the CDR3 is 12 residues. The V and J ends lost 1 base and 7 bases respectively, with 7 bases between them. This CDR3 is CASSLGQGGYTF. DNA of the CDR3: TGTGCCAGCAGCTTAGGGCAGGGTGGCTACACCTTC.

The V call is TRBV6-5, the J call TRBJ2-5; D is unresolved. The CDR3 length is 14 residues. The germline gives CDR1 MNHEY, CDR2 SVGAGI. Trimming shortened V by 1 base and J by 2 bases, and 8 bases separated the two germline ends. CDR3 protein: CASSYLALQETQYF. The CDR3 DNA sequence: TGTGCCAGCAGTTACTTAGCTCTTCAAGAGACCCAGTACTTC.

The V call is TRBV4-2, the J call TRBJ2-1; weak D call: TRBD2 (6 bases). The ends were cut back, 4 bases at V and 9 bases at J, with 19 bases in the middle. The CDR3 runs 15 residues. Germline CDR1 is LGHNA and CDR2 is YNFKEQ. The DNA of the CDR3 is TGTGCCAGCAGCCCCCGTTCGGAGGGGAAGGGTGAGCAGTTCTTC. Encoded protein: CASSPRSEGKGEQFF.